The clone carrying this TCR beta chain was detected only a few times. Its matching antigen is unknown. This sample stems from a study of identical twins. Study observations and caveats: The degree of excess twin sharing was weaker in beta out-of-frame sequences. Within cord blood, abundant beta clonotypes carried fewer insertions, but memory repertoires showed no such trend.

Template switching introduced a universal primer site, and the cDNA bore unique molecular identifiers. Each CDR3 protein gets one entry after TCRdb re-called the 5' RACE reads with MiXCR. The sample shows around 220,000 distinct CDR3 sequences, 11% to 15% of them seen only once. The donors were all healthy and Caucasian. V was trimmed by 0 bases and J by 2 bases, leaving 12 bases between them. CDR3 size: 16 residues. CDR1 is SGDLS, CDR2 YYNGEE, per germline. This rearrangement joins TRBV9 to TRBJ2-1; D tentatively reads TRBD1 or TRBD2 (5 bases each). The origin of this receptor is a young woman in good health. Input material: memory (CD45RO+) T cells sorted from blood. CDR3 in DNA: TGTGCCAGCAGCGTAGCTACGGGGCTTACCTACAATGAGCAGTTCTTC. Its protein is CASSVATGLTYNEQFF.